This T cell receptor (beta chain) was sequenced during a study of vaccination and CD4 T cells after COVID-19 (dated by TCRdb to between 2021 and 2024). In terms of the full investigation: The convalescent cohort included six males and four females, with two Hispanic individuals, seven Caucasians, two Asians and one multiracial person. At the TCR clonotype level, an earlier paper using these donors assessed memory CD4+ T cell crossreactivity between SARS-CoV-2 and common cold coronavirus spike proteins. Each participant got two doses of either the Pfizer-BioNTech BNT162b2 vaccine (n=8) or the Moderna mRNA-1273 vaccine (n=2). As controls, cultures received a CEFX viral epitope pool (the positive control), an HIV-1 Nef peptide pool (the negative control), or no peptide at all. Overlapping spike peptide pools from SARS-CoV-2 and from the common cold coronaviruses HCoV-NL63, HCoV-OC43 and HCoV-229E were used as culture stimuli. Post-COVID blood samples were collected from convalescent patients a median of approximately 93 days after diagnosis, with a range of about 30 to 170 days. The time from the second vaccine dose to post-vaccine blood sampling had a median of 72 days and ranged from about 14 to 250 days. In approximately eleven COVID-19 convalescent patients and a handful of infection-naive healthy vaccine recipients, the spike-specific CD4+ TCR repertoire before mRNA vaccination was compared with the repertoire after mRNA vaccination. The paper as a whole reports these results and caveats: Only a relatively small number of convalescent patients were included in the study, and early timepoints following natural infection were not analyzed. In convalescent patients, a median 86.3% of post-vaccine SARS-CoV-2-reactive clones were detected only after vaccination, suggesting vaccine-specific priming. The median number of SARS-CoV-2-reactive clonotypes rose from 21 after infection to approximately 41 after vaccination, but the change was not significant. In convalescent patients, nearly all vaccine-specific clones (304 of 307) were found to be mono-reactive for SARS-CoV-2 spike rather than cross-reactive with common cold coronaviruses.

A note on this clonotype: Its antigen specificity is not known. No much larger clone is present one base from it, and per-base qualities are unavailable.

Library generation was performed with PCR. DNA from cultured CD4+ T cells was subjected to TCR sequencing with the Oncomine TCR Beta short-read assay at the Johns Hopkins FTIC core. Genomic DNA was extracted from the cultured CD4+ T cells with the QIAamp micro DNA kit. Oncomine TCR Beta libraries from cultured CD4+ T cells were pooled with unique dual indexes and sequenced on an Illumina iSeq 100. The paper's data handling went like this. Non-productive sequences were removed, and CDR3s that did not start with C, did not end with F or W, or were shorter than 7 amino acids were discarded. The MANAFEST web application was used to identify antigen-specific clonotypes by comparing peptide-stimulated wells against reference wells and other culture wells. To be called positive, a clone needed an FDR below 0.05, an odds ratio above 5, and a productive frequency above 0.1% in at least two of three replicate wells. Clonotypes that were significantly expanded in both SARS-CoV-2 spike wells and at least one common cold coronavirus spike condition were defined as cross-reactive. Using R version 3.6.1, CDR3 homology was evaluated through Levenshtein distances (stringdist) along with unrooted phylogenetic trees (ape). TCRdb's own reprocessing of the public reads used fastp at Q25 and MiXCR and kept productive beta chains. Rows with a matching CDR3 protein are joined into one entry that keeps the most common DNA and genes. TCRdb assigned the V and J calls; the authors' analysis was not used. This sample is represented by 5,000 to 7,000 distinct CDR3 sequences; less than 70% of them were singletons. Together, the top ten hold roughly 47% of the sample.

The sample's treatment or condition, from its label and the paper: approximately nine-day PBMC culture with coronavirus spike peptide pools or control peptides (ViraFEST assay). CD4+ T cells from unexposed donors were collected before the COVID-19 pandemic (2011-2018). To expand antigen-specific T cells with peptide pools and then pick out the expanded clonotypes through TCR sequencing, the study relied on the ViraFEST assay. Roughly 2 million PBMCs per well were cultured in IMDM with approximately 4.9% human AB serum and 8.5 to 10 IU/ml IL-2, plus 10 ug/ml peptide pools. On days 3 and 7, half of the culture medium was replaced with fresh IL-2-containing medium. After less than 12 days of culture, CD4+ T cells were isolated by negative selection using the EasySep CD4+ T cell isolation kit. As cell number allowed, CD4+ T cells from unexposed donors were tested for reactivity to SARS-CoV-2 S and N and to four common cold coronavirus spike pools. Ficoll-Paque Plus gradient centrifugation was used to isolate PBMCs from whole blood, and the isolated PBMCs were then either used fresh or cryopreserved at -140C. In general, triplicate wells were set up for every culture condition. The leukapheresis product used for the unexposed donors was purchased from a commercial source.

The germline V gene yields MDHEN for CDR1 and SYDVKM for CDR2. Including cysteine and phenylalanine, the CDR3 has 13 amino acids. The only DNA kept is the CDR3, 39 bases in frame from the first base. Trimming takes 6 bases from V and 4 bases from J, and the germline ends sit 12 bases apart. Sequencing was done on a sample of CD4+ T cells from blood, cultured in vitro. This chain joins TRBV28 to TRBJ2-5; the D gene assignment is ambiguous. This receptor was identified in a human donor in good health. For the CDR3, the sequence is CASSFSIAETQYF. The DNA sequence is as follows: TGTGCCAGCAGCTTCAGCATTGCAGAGACCCAGTACTTC.